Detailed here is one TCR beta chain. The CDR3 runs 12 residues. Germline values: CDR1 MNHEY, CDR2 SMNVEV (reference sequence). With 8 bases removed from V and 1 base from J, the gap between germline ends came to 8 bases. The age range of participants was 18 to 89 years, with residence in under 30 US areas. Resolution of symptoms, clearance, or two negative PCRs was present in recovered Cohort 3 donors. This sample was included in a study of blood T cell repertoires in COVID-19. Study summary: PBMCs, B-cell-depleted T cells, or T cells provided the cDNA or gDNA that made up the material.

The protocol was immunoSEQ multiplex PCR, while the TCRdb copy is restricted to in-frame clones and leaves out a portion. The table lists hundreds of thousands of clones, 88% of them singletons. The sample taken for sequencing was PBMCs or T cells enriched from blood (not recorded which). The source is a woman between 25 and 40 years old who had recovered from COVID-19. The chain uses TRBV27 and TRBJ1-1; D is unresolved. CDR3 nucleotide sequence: TGTGCCAGCGGTAGAAGGAACACTGAAGCTTTCTTT. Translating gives CASGRRNTEAFF.